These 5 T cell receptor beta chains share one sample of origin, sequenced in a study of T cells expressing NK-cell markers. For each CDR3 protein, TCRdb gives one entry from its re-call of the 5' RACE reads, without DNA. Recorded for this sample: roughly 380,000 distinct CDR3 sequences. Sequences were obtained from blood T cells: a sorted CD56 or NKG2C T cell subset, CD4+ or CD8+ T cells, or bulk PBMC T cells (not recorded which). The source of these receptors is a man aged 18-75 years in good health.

The CDR3 here is CSVDRGGNEQYF. The chain recombines TRBV29-1 with TRBJ2-7; TCRdb lists TRBD1, though no DNA is available to test this call. The CDR3 is made up of 12 amino acids. Germline lookup yields CDR1 SQVTM and CDR2 ANQGSEA.

CDR3 sequence reads: CASSFSLGRKAPETQYF. The chain combines TRBV7-2 with TRBJ2-5; TCRdb designates TRBD1, a call that cannot be tested without DNA. The germline V gene has CDR1 SGHTA and CDR2 FQGNSA. There are 17 residues in the CDR3.

The chain's CDR3 is CATRRAFQETQYF. The rearrangement uses TRBV15 and TRBJ2-5; TCRdb reports TRBD1, a call that lacks DNA to check it against. The germline V gene has CDR1 LNHNV and CDR2 YYDKDF (reference sequence). The CDR3 length is 13 residues.

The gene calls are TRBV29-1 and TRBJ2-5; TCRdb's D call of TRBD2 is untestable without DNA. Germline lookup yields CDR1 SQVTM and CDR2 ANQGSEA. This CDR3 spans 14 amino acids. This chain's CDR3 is CSVAPSGFQETQYF.

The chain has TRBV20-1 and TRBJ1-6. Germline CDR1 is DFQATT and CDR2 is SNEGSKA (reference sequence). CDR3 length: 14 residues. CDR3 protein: CSARRDLTNSPLHF.